This T cell receptor beta chain was sequenced during a study of T cell responses to AZD1222 COVID-19 vaccine. Study-wide points: A mostly white British donor set with more females was recruited, and clonal diversity was possibly underestimated. Mapped onto spike, vaccine-associated CD4 TCRs spanned it and were dominant at 160-218 and 743-854.

This clone showed up just a few times. Its specificity is not known. Sequenced by immunoSEQ multiplex PCR; TCRdb stores in-frame clones only, minus some. The top ten clones hold less than 9% of a sample with about 48,000 clones, 80% to 90% of them seen once. This material consisted of peripheral blood, taken 28 days after the second AZD1222 dose. This clonotype was sampled from an adult who received the AZD1222 COVID-19 vaccine.

The CDR3 here is CASSAGLLNTEAFF. For the CDR3, the DNA is TGTGCCAGCAGCGCGGGACTCTTGAACACTGAAGCTTTCTTT. V gene TRBV7-2 combines with J gene TRBJ1-1; tentatively, D is TRBD1 (5 bases). Germline CDR1 and CDR2: SGHTA and FQGNSA. Trimming cost V 5 bases and J 0 bases, with 10 bases left between them. The CDR3 has 14 amino acids.